Shown below are 19 T cell receptor beta chains from a single sample sequenced in a study of blood T cell repertoires in COVID-19. TCRdb keeps only in-frame clones here, not all; method: immunoSEQ multiplex PCR. The sample includes 130,000 to 150,000 clones, 80% to 90% seen only once; the top ten take approximately 11%. What was sequenced was PBMCs or T cells enriched from blood (not recorded which). These receptors all stem from a man in his 60s who had recovered from COVID-19.

This chain links TRBV5-8 with TRBJ1-5, with D tentatively TRBD1 (5 bases). This CDR3 comprises 14 residues. Trimming pared 1 base from V and 6 bases from J, leaving 11 bases between. Germline V CDR1 and CDR2: SGHTS, YDEGEE. In nucleotides, the CDR3 is TGTGCCAGCAGCTTGTGGTCAGACAGTCAGCCCCAGCATTTT. It specifies CASSLWSDSQPQHF.

The chain carries TRBV5-1 and TRBJ2-2; D perhaps matches TRBD2 (6 bases). The germline V gene has CDR1 SGHRS and CDR2 YFSETQ. Trimming left V 1 base short and J 6 bases short, with 10 bases between. The CDR3 has 14 residues. CDR3 sequence reads: CASSLQRRAGELFF. CDR3 in DNA: TGCGCCAGCAGCTTGCAGCGGAGGGCCGGGGAGCTGTTTTTT.

The gene calls are TRBV7-9 and TRBJ2-7; TRBD1 matches at 7 bases. This CDR3 region has 14 residues. The V gene's germline CDR1 is SEHNR and CDR2 FQNEAQ (reference sequence). J was trimmed by 4 bases and V by 5 bases; bases with no gene match: 8. In nucleotides, the CDR3 is TGTGCCAGCAGCGAAGACAGGGCCTTATACGAGCAGTACTTC. This codes for CASSEDRALYEQYF.

The chain has TRBV3-1 (or the pseudogene TRBV3-2) and TRBJ1-1, with D perhaps matching TRBD1 (5 bases). The CDR3 runs 16 residues. V was cut by 6 bases and J by 0 bases, with 17 bases left in between. Per germline, CDR1 LGHDT and CDR2 YNNKEL (reference sequence). The CDR3 region is CASRKGAGGMNTEAFF. The CDR3 DNA reads as TGTGCCAGCAGAAAAGGGGCAGGCGGCATGAACACTGAAGCTTTCTTT.

This clone was counted once. V and J are TRBV9 and TRBJ2-5; 8 nucleotides agree with TRBD2. The V and J ends lost 0 bases and 5 bases, in that order; junction bases with no gene match: 6. This CDR3 comprises 15 residues. Germline V CDR1 and CDR2: SGDLS, YYNGEE. The CDR3 nucleotides read TGTGCCAGCAGCGTAGCGGGAGGGCCAGTGGAGACCCAGTACTTC. Its translation is CASSVAGGPVETQYF. The entire variable domain, with the rest obtained from reference TRBV9 and TRBJ2-5, is as follows: DSGVTQTPKHLITATGQRVTLRCSPRSGDLSVYWYQQSLDQGLQFLIQYYNGEERAKGNILERFSAQQFPDLHSELNLSSLELGDSALYFCASSVAGGPVETQYFGPGTRLLVL.

The chain employs TRBV7-9 and TRBJ2-2; D may be TRBD1 (5 bases). V was cut by 5 bases and J by 3 bases, with 16 bases left in between. This CDR3 has 16 amino acids. CDR1 and CDR2 from the germline V gene are SEHNR and FQNEAQ (reference sequence). The CDR3 protein is CASSPPRQLYTGELFF. CDR3 bases: TGTGCCAGCAGCCCCCCCCGACAGCTTTACACCGGGGAGCTGTTTTTT.

This clone was seen once. The rearrangement uses TRBV7-9 and TRBJ2-3, with TRBD1 matching 9 bases. This CDR3 is built from 13 residues. V lost 3 bases to trimming and J lost 6 bases; unmatched junction nucleotides: 1. Germline loops: CDR1 SEHNR, CDR2 FQNEAQ (reference sequence). The CDR3 sequence is CASSLGTGDTQYF. The DNA of the CDR3 is TGTGCCAGCAGCTTGGGGACAGGGGATACGCAGTATTTT.

This clone came up a few times. The V and J genes are TRBV10-2 and TRBJ1-1; D possibly corresponds to TRBD1 (6 bases). Germline assignment: CDR1 WSHSY and CDR2 SAAADI. The CDR3 consists of 16 residues. V lost 7 bases and J 0 bases, leaving 18 bases between the germline ends. The CDR3, as DNA: TGCGCCAGCAAGGGGGACAAGGTGTGGGTGAACACTGAAGCTTTCTTT. Its protein is CASKGDKVWVNTEAFF.

The chain recombines TRBV5-1 with TRBJ2-7, with no clear D. The germline V and J ends were trimmed by 3 bases and 0 bases, with 7 bases remaining between them. CDR3 size: 13 residues. The V gene's germline CDR1 is SGHRS and CDR2 YFSETQ. CDR3 protein: CASSSRSSYEQYF. CDR3 nucleotides: TGCGCCAGCAGCTCCCGCAGCTCCTACGAGCAGTACTTC.

The rearrangement links TRBV5-4 to TRBJ1-1; D is ambiguous. The CDR3 sequence is 13 residues long. V lost 0 bases and J 4 bases, leaving 7 bases between the germline ends. Per the germline V gene, CDR1 is SGHNT and CDR2 is YYREEE (reference sequence). CDR3 in DNA: TGTGCCAGCAGCTTGGCCGGGGTCACTGAAGCTTTCTTT. Translated, it gives CASSLAGVTEAFF. Full variable domain (outside the CDR3, taken from reference TRBV5-4 and TRBJ1-1): ETGVTQSPTHLIKTRGQQVTLRCSSQSGHNTVSWYQQALGQGPQFIFQYYREEENGRGNFPPRFSGLQFPNYSSELNVNALELDDSALYLCASSLAGVTEAFFGQGTRLTVV.

The chain employs TRBV5-1 and TRBJ1-2, with D hard to call. This CDR3 contains 11 residues. The germline V gene encodes CDR1 SGHRS and CDR2 YFSETQ. V lost 7 bases and J lost 7, with 11 bases in between. This chain's CDR3 is CASAAESGYTF. In nucleotides, the CDR3 is TGCGCCAGCGCCGCGGAGAGTGGCTACACCTTC.

The chain recombines TRBV3-1 (or the pseudogene TRBV3-2) with TRBJ2-1; 8 bases map to TRBD2. Germline trimming cut 4 bases from V and 9 bases from J; bases unmatched to any gene: 11. This CDR3 has 15 residues. The germline V gene has CDR1 LGHDT and CDR2 YNNKEL (reference sequence). The CDR3 region has the DNA TGTGCCAGCAGCCTAGGACTAGCAGGGTCGAGTGAGCAGTTCTTC. Translation gives CASSLGLAGSSEQFF.

The chain has TRBV11-3 and TRBJ1-6, with D unresolved. Trimming removed 4 bases from V and 10 bases from J, with 23 bases in between. CDR3 length: 17 amino acids. CDR1 and CDR2 from the germline V gene are SGHNT and YENEEA. CDR3 region: CASSSPTQWTGKSPLHF. The CDR3 DNA reads TGTGCCAGCAGCTCCCCGACTCAATGGACGGGGAAGTCACCCCTCCACTTT. Supplemented by reference TRBV11-3 and TRBJ1-6, the full variable domain reads EAGVVQSPRYKIIEKKQPVAFWCNPISGHNTLYWYLQNLGQGPELLIRYENEEAVDDSQLPKDRFSAERLKGVDSTLKIQPAELGDSAVYLCASSSPTQWTGKSPLHFGNGTRLTVT.

The chain is built from TRBV18 and TRBJ2-3; 12 bases agree with TRBD2. The CDR3 runs 16 residues. V dropped 6 bases and J dropped 4; count of bases not matched to a gene: 8. Germline V gene lookup returns CDR1 KGHSH and CDR2 LQKENI. The CDR3 sequence is CASSARTSGVADTQYF. CDR3 in DNA: TGTGCCAGCTCGGCCAGGACTAGCGGGGTTGCAGATACGCAGTATTTT.

This sequence joins TRBV2 and TRBJ1-4; 7 bases are a match to TRBD1. Germline CDR1 SNHLY, CDR2 FYNNEI. The junction had 4 bases not matched to a gene; V was cut back by 8 bases and J by 4 bases. CDR3 length: 13 amino acids. The chain's CDR3 is CASYTGDNEKLFF. For the CDR3, the DNA is TGTGCCAGCTATACAGGGGATAATGAAAAACTGTTTTTT.

This clone came up a few times. This chain connects TRBV6-5 to TRBJ1-2, with TRBD1 as a possible D gene (5 bases). From germline, CDR1 is MNHEY and CDR2 SVGAGI. The CDR3 is made up of 13 amino acids. V was pared by 10 bases and J by 4 bases, with 16 bases between. The CDR3 protein is CATSRGGLYGYTF. The CDR3 DNA follows: TGTGCCACCTCCCGGGGGGGACTCTATGGCTACACCTTC.

This chain joins TRBV28 and TRBJ1-5; D remains ambiguous. The germline V gene has CDR1 MDHEN and CDR2 SYDVKM. CDR3 length: 13 amino acids. The germline V and J ends were trimmed by 2 bases and 10 bases, with 12 bases remaining between them. The CDR3 bases are TGTGCCAGCAGTTTACTGGGCCCCGGACCCCAGCATTTT. Translation gives CASSLLGPGPQHF.

The V gene is TRBV3-1 (or the pseudogene TRBV3-2), the J gene TRBJ2-7, with 11 bases fitting TRBD1. This CDR3 is 15 amino acids long. Germline CDR1 LGHDT, CDR2 YNNKEL (reference sequence). V lost 5 bases to trimming and J lost 4 bases; unmatched junction nucleotides: 7. CDR3 coding DNA: TGTGCCAGCAGCTCCGGACAGGGGGCGGTTTACGAGCAGTACTTC. This codes for CASSSGQGAVYEQYF.

This clone was seen once. The rearrangement uses TRBV29-1 and TRBJ2-6, with a possible D match to TRBD1 (5 bases). The CDR3 loop spans 15 amino acids. V dropped 5 bases and J dropped 0 bases, with 11 bases sitting between them. In germline, CDR1 is SQVTM, CDR2 ANQGSEA. This chain's CDR3 is CSVFNRRSGANVLTF. As DNA, the CDR3 is TGCAGCGTTTTTAACAGGCGCTCTGGGGCCAACGTCCTGACTTTC.